This passage covers 7 T cell receptor beta chains from one sample sequenced in a study of TIL therapy for anti-PD-1-resistant metastatic lung cancer. The immunoSEQ assay was v3. The protocol was immunoSEQ multiplex PCR, while the TCRdb copy is restricted to in-frame clones and leaves out a portion. The sample records around 45,000 clones, 60% to 85% being singletons. Noted time point: pre-treatment sample, taken before nivolumab and TIL therapy. Pleural nodules or supraclavicular lymph nodes made up most of the excised metastases sampled. The source material was tumor tissue, sampled at baseline. These receptors were taken from a person between 25 and 79 years old with non-small cell lung cancer.

The gene calls are TRBV21-1 and TRBJ2-2; TRBD2 reflects the table's D call only, with no check against the DNA. TRBV21-1 represents a pseudogene. The CDR3 totals 19 residues. The CDR3 nucleotides are TGTGCCAGCAGCGCATCCGGGACTAGCGGGAGGTCGGACACCGGGGAGCTGTTTTTT. Amino acids: CASSASGTSGRSDTGELFF.

The chain is built from TRBV5-1 and TRBJ1-2; 10 nucleotides match TRBD1. Germline V gene lookup returns CDR1 SGHRS and CDR2 YFSETQ. The CDR3 loop spans 15 amino acids. With V trimmed by 4 bases and J by 2 bases, 5 bases remained unmatched. CDR3 DNA: TGCGCCAGCAGCCCGGGGACAGGGGACAACTATGGCTACACCTTC. The encoded protein is CASSPGTGDNYGYTF. The whole variable domain, filled in from reference TRBV5-1 and TRBJ1-2, reads KAGVTQTPRYLIKTRGQQVTLSCSPISGHRSVSWYQQTPGQGLQFLFEYFSETQRNKGNFPGRFSGRQFSNSRSEMNVSTLELGDSALYLCASSPGTGDNYGYTFGSGTRLTVV.

The rearrangement uses TRBV5-1 and TRBJ2-1; 7 nucleotides line up with TRBD2. From germline, CDR1 is SGHRS and CDR2 YFSETQ. There are 14 residues in the CDR3. The V gene end was trimmed by 3 bases and the J gene end by 7 bases; junction bases not matched to a gene: 7. The CDR3 DNA reads as TGCGCCAGCAGCTGGGGAGGGAGTCGGAATGAGCAGTTCTTC. Its protein is CASSWGGSRNEQFF. The complete variable domain, with remaining parts taken from reference TRBV5-1 and TRBJ2-1, reads KAGVTQTPRYLIKTRGQQVTLSCSPISGHRSVSWYQQTPGQGLQFLFEYFSETQRNKGNFPGRFSGRQFSNSRSEMNVSTLELGDSALYLCASSWGGSRNEQFFGPGTRLTVL.

This chain connects TRBV2 to TRBJ2-5; 9 bases fit TRBD2. J lost 5 bases, V lost 1 base, and 14 bases had no gene match. Germline CDR1 reads SNHLY; CDR2 reads FYNNEI. The CDR3 loop spans 18 amino acids. CDR3 in DNA: TGTGCCAGCAGTGAAGTGGATTGGACTAGCGAGATATGGGAGACCCAGTACTTC. It codes for CASSEVDWTSEIWETQYF.

V and J are TRBV21-1 and TRBJ1-1. TRBV21-1 represents a pseudogene. This CDR3 is 19 amino acids long. The CDR3 DNA follows: TGTGCCAGCAGCAAAGCGCGGGCCCGGCGTTGGCCCCGCGATTTTGAAGCTTTCTTT. Translation: CASSKARARRWPRDFEAFF.

In this sample, this clone turned up a few times. This sequence joins TRBV7-6 and TRBJ1-5; TRBD1 might be the D (6 bases). Germline V CDR1 and CDR2: SGHVS, FNYEAQ. The CDR3 runs 15 residues. Trimming shortened V by 5 bases and J by 2 bases, and 13 bases separated the two germline ends. DNA for the CDR3: TGTGCCAGCAGCAACGACAGGAGCCGCAATCAGCCCCAGCATTTT. Protein product: CASSNDRSRNQPQHF.

V usage is TRBV7-9 and J usage is TRBJ2-7, with TRBD2 matching 7 bases. Germline-derived CDR1 and CDR2 are SEHNR and FQNEAQ (reference sequence). The V gene end was trimmed by 9 bases and the J gene end by 6 bases; junction bases not matched to a gene: 17. This CDR3 has 15 residues. CDR3 nucleotides: TGTGCCAGTATATACCGCGGGACTACTTCGGCCGAGCAGTACTTC. Translation: CASIYRGTTSAEQYF.